What follows are 11 T cell receptor beta chains derived from one specimen sequenced in a study of blood T cell repertoires in COVID-19. TCRdb's copy holds only in-frame clones and misses some; the assay was immunoSEQ multiplex PCR. The sample includes roughly 120,000 clones, around 88% seen only once; the top ten take about 5.4%. The sample consisted of peripheral blood. These TCRs come from a human donor in a cohort sampled during active COVID-19.

This chain connects TRBV13 to TRBJ2-3; TRBD2 aligns across 8 bases. Trimming cost V 3 bases and J 5 bases; bases outside gene matches: 4. CDR3 length: 14 amino acids. In germline, CDR1 is PRHDT, CDR2 FYEKMQ (reference sequence). The DNA for the CDR3 is TGTGCCAGCAGCTTTGGGACTAGTTTAGATACGCAGTATTTT. This translates into CASSFGTSLDTQYF.

V and J are TRBV12-3 or TRBV12-4 and TRBJ2-3; no clear D gene. Trimming pared 8 bases from V and 2 bases from J, leaving 8 bases between. CDR3 size: 12 residues. The CDR3 protein is CASFRVTDTQYF. The CDR3 nucleotides are TGTGCCAGCTTCCGGGTCACAGATACGCAGTATTTT.

V is TRBV9 and J is TRBJ1-6; D unresolved. Trimming shortened V by 4 bases and J by 15 bases, and 14 bases separated the two germline ends. This CDR3 is built from 12 residues. Germline V lookup: CDR1 SGDLS, CDR2 YYNGEE. This CDR3 reads CASSTAGIVLHF. CDR3 DNA sequence: TGTGCCAGCAGCACGGCGGGAATAGTCCTCCACTTT.

This chain uses TRBV20-1 with TRBJ2-1; 8 bases align to TRBD2. The CDR3 covers 14 residues. Unmatched junction bases numbered 1, after V lost 3 bases and J lost 0 bases. Germline values: CDR1 DFQATT, CDR2 SNEGSKA (reference sequence). The CDR3 sequence: CSASTSGSYNEQFF. DNA of the CDR3: TGCAGTGCTAGTACTAGCGGCTCCTACAATGAGCAGTTCTTC.

V and J are TRBV11-2 and TRBJ2-1; 15 nucleotides agree with TRBD2. V lost 5 bases and J lost 7; bases outside the gene matches: 9. Germline V lookup: CDR1 SGHAT, CDR2 FQNNGV. This CDR3 has 17 residues. CDR3 residues: CASSNLPGLAGGNEQFF. The CDR3 nucleotides are TGTGCCAGCAGCAACCTTCCGGGACTAGCGGGAGGAAATGAGCAGTTCTTC. The complete variable domain, with remaining parts taken from reference TRBV11-2 and TRBJ2-1, reads EAGVAQSPRYKIIEKRQSVAFWCNPISGHATLYWYQQILGQGPKLLIQFQNNGVVDDSQLPKDRFSAERLKGVDSTLKIQPAKLEDSAVYLCASSNLPGLAGGNEQFFGPGTRLTVL.

V and J are TRBV11-1 and TRBJ2-6, with D possibly matching TRBD1 (6 bases). The CDR3 totals 15 residues. The germline CDR1 and CDR2 sequences are SGHAT and FQDESV (reference sequence). V shed 5 bases and J shed 0 bases, with 8 bases lying between them. The CDR3 DNA follows: TGTGCCAGCAGCAAGGGGGTCTCTGGGGCCAACGTCCTGACTTTC. This encodes CASSKGVSGANVLTF.

V gene TRBV10-2 combines with J gene TRBJ1-2; 7 bases are shared with TRBD1. Germline-derived CDR1 and CDR2 are WSHSY and SAAADI. The CDR3 extends over 15 amino acids. V was pared by 6 bases and J by 4 bases, with 11 bases of the junction left unmatched. CDR3 sequence: CASSDPDRDSYGYTF. The DNA of the CDR3 is TGCGCCAGCAGCGATCCCGACAGGGATAGCTATGGCTACACCTTC.

The chain carries TRBV19 and TRBJ1-6; D may be TRBD1 (6 bases). Germline V gene sequence: CDR1 LNHDA, CDR2 SQIVND (reference sequence). The CDR3 spans 12 residues. The ends were cut back, 8 bases at V and 10 bases at J, with 12 bases in the middle. CDR3 in amino acids: CASVQGLSPLHF. CDR3 in DNA: TGTGCCAGTGTCCAGGGGCTATCACCCCTCCACTTT.

The chain links TRBV5-4 to TRBJ2-1; 15 bases line up with TRBD2. V shed 3 bases and J 10 bases; nucleotides not matched to a gene: 5. Germline values: CDR1 SGHNT, CDR2 YYREEE (reference sequence). There are 15 residues in the CDR3. Here the CDR3 DNA reads TGTGCCAGCAGCTACCAAGGGACTAGCGGGAGGGAGCAGTTCTTC. It translates to CASSYQGTSGREQFF.

The table lists this clone with a count of one. The chain combines TRBV9 with TRBJ1-2; a weak D match, TRBD1 (6 bases). CDR3 length: 13 amino acids. Germline loops: CDR1 SGDLS, CDR2 YYNGEE. V was shortened by 3 bases and J by 4 bases, with 10 bases between the two germline ends. The chain's CDR3 is CASSEGEGYGYTF. The CDR3 DNA follows: TGTGCCAGCAGCGAGGGGGAGGGCTATGGCTACACCTTC.

The sample holds one count of this clone. The J gene is TRBJ2-5, the V gene TRBV4-1, with TRBD1 identical over 7 bases. J lost 9 bases, V lost 4 bases, and 17 bases had no gene match. Per the germline V gene, CDR1 is MGHRA and CDR2 is YSYEKL. The CDR3 length is 16 residues. DNA for the CDR3: TGCGCCAGCAGCCGAGAGCCAATACCGGGACAGAAGGCCCAGTACTTC. Its protein product is CASSREPIPGQKAQYF.